Listed below are T cell receptor beta chains from one sample, sequenced in a study of control samples from healthy donors and cancer patients. Some clones are missing from TCRdb's copy, which holds only in-frame ones; the method was immunoSEQ multiplex PCR. Altogether 350,000 to 450,000 clones are present, 90% being singletons, with the ten largest covering around 6.4%. Material: PBMCs. The receptors shown here come from a man aged 35 to 55 with head and neck cancer. The CDR3 runs from the conserved cysteine through the conserved F or W. D genes are given only for firm matches. The size entry is marked missing in some rows and otherwise reads once, few, many or a size class.

TRBJ2-1,TRBV7-2,few,TRBD1,TGTGCCAGCAGCCCTTTCATGTCTACCCCAGGACAGGGGTGGGATGAGCAGTTCTTC,CASSPFMSTPGQGWDEQFF
TRBJ1-5,TRBV9,NA,NA,TGTGCCAGCAGCGTAGGCCCGATGGGACCTAATCAGCCCCAGCATTTT,CASSVGPMGPNQPQHF
TRBJ2-2,TRBV24-1,NA,NA,TGTGCCACCCAGGACCAGAACACCGGGGAGCTGTTTTTT,CATQDQNTGELFF
TRBJ1-2,TRBV28,NA,NA,TGTGCCAGCAGTTTAAAGGGGGGTTATGGCTACACCTTC,CASSLKGGYGYTF
TRBJ2-7,TRBV6-5,once,NA,TGTGCCAGCAGCTCGGCAGCGGGCGAGCAGTACTTC,CASSSAAGEQYF
TRBJ1-2,TRBV5-1,NA,NA,TGCGCCAGCAGCTTGGAACAAGGATCTTTCTATGGCTACACCTTC,CASSLEQGSFYGYTF
TRBJ1-4,TRBV5-1,NA,NA,TGCGCCAGCAGCTCCCAGGGCAATGAAAAACTGTTTTTT,CASSSQGNEKLFF
TRBJ2-1,TRBV11-3,few,TRBD2,TGTGCCAGCAGCTTAGCTAGCGGGGGCTACAATGAGCAGTTCTTC,CASSLASGGYNEQFF
TRBJ2-3,TRBV11-2,NA,NA,TGTGCCAGCCAGGGGGGGGATACGCAGTATTTT,CASQGGDTQYF
TRBJ2-1,TRBV5-1,few,TRBD2,TGCGCCAGTATGGGGACTAGCGGGAGGGTCGTCAATGAGCAGTTCTTC,CASMGTSGRVVNEQFF
TRBJ2-4,TRBV7-9,NA,NA,TGTGCCAGCAGCACTCTAGCCAAAAACATTCAGTACTTC,CASSTLAKNIQYF